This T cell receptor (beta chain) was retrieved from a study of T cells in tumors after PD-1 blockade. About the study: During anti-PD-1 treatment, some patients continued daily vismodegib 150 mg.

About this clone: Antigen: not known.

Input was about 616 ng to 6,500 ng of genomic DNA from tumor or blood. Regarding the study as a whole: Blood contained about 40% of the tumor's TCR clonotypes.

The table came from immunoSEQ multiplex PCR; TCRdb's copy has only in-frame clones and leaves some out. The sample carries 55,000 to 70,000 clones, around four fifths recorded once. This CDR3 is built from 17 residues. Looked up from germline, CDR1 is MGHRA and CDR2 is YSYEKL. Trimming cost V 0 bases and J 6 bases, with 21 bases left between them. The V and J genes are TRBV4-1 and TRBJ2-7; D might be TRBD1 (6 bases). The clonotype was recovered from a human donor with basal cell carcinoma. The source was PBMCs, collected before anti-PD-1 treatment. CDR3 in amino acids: CASSQDPRAGQGPEQYF. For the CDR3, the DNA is TGCGCCAGCAGCCAAGACCCCAGGGCCGGCCAGGGGCCCGAGCAGTACTTC.